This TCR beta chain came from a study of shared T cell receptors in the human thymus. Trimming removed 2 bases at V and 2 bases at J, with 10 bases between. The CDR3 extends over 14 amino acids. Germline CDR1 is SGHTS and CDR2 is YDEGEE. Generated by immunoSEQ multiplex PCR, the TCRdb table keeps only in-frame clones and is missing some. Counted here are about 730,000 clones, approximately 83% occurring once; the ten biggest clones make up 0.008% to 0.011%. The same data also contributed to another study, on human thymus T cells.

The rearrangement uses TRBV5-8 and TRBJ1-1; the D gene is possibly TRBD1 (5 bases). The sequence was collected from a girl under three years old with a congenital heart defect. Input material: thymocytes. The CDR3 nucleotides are TGTGCCAGCAGCTTACCGCAGGGCAACACTGAAGCTTTCTTT. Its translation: CASSLPQGNTEAFF.